This passage covers 25 T cell receptor beta chains from one sample sequenced in a study of cytomegalovirus exposure and HLA in healthy donors. PCR primers comprised 60 Vbeta and 13 Jbeta primers. Clones were read by immunoSEQ multiplex PCR, and TCRdb kept only the in-frame ones, dropping some. Among some 150,000 clones listed, 87% were seen once. The sample comprised PBMCs. Source of these receptors: a woman aged 25 to 39 in good health and CMV-seronegative.

This chain connects TRBV27 to TRBJ2-7; no definite D call. The V gene lost 6 bases and the J gene lost 4 bases, with 13 bases spanning the gap. Germline CDR1 and CDR2: MNHEY and SMNVEV (reference sequence). The CDR3 totals 13 residues. This CDR3 reads CASSPVGAYEQYF. Here the CDR3 DNA reads TGTGCCAGCAGCCCTGTTGGAGCATACGAGCAGTACTTC.

The chain couples TRBV15 to TRBJ2-7; TRBD2 aligns across 9 bases. The length of the CDR3 is 15 residues. V was pared by 0 bases and J by 6 bases, with 6 bases of the junction left unmatched. In germline, CDR1 is LNHNV, CDR2 YYDKDF (reference sequence). The CDR3, as DNA: TGTGCCACCAGCAGAGAGGCTAGCGGGATTTCCGAGCAGTACTTC. It yields the protein CATSREASGISEQYF.

The rearrangement links TRBV30 to TRBJ2-5; perhaps TRBD1 as D (5 bases). The CDR3 length is 12 residues. The V gene's germline CDR1 is GTSNPN and CDR2 SVGIG (reference sequence). V lost 2 bases and J lost 5, with 9 bases in between. CDR3 amino acids: CAWSRTTETQYF. Written as DNA, the CDR3 is TGTGCCTGGAGTCGGACAACGGAGACCCAGTACTTC. Together with reference TRBV30 and TRBJ2-5, the CDR3 gives the full variable domain: SQTIHQWPATLVQPVGSPLSLECTVEGTSNPNLYWYRQAAGRGLQLLFYSVGIGQISSEVPQNLSASRPQDRQFILSSKKLLLSDSGFYLCAWSRTTETQYFGPGTRLLVL.

This clone was counted only a few times. The J gene is TRBJ1-4, the V gene TRBV5-6; D gene uncertain. Trimming stripped 0 bases from V and 5 bases from J, with 11 bases between. Per the germline V gene, CDR1 is SGHDT and CDR2 is YYEEEE. The CDR3 sequence is 15 residues long. The CDR3 region is CASSLGGRQNEKLFF. The DNA for the CDR3 is TGTGCCAGCAGCTTGGGCGGAAGGCAAAATGAAAAACTGTTTTTT.

This clone was seen a single time. This chain connects TRBV6-6 to TRBJ2-1, with TRBD1 identical over 7 bases. The V gene's germline CDR1 is MNHNY and CDR2 SVGAGI (reference sequence). This CDR3 has 15 residues. V shed 5 bases, J shed 1 base, and the junction held 5 bases outside the gene matches. CDR3 amino acids: CASSMPGQSYNEQFF. CDR3 nucleotide sequence: TGTGCCAGCAGTATGCCGGGACAGTCCTACAATGAGCAGTTCTTC.

The rearrangement links TRBV7-9 to TRBJ1-6, with TRBD1 as a possible D gene (5 bases). Trimming cost V 10 bases and J 4 bases, with 20 bases left between them. The CDR3 is 16 residues long. Germline V gene lookup returns CDR1 SEHNR and CDR2 FQNEAQ (reference sequence). CDR3 in DNA: TGTGCCACCCGCGCCCAGGGAGGCTCATATAATTCACCCCTCCACTTT. Translation: CATRAQGGSYNSPLHF.

This sequence joins TRBV4-1 and TRBJ1-6, with D hard to call. There are 16 residues in the CDR3. Germline lookup yields CDR1 MGHRA and CDR2 YSYEKL. Trimming took off 1 base at V and 10 bases at J, with 17 bases between the two ends. This CDR3 is CASSQGGMTSGSPLHF. CDR3 coding DNA: TGCGCCAGCAGCCAAGGGGGTATGACCTCGGGGTCACCCCTCCACTTT.

The chain employs TRBV5-6 and TRBJ2-5, with 8 positions matching TRBD1. The CDR3 sequence is 13 residues long. Germline CDR1 and CDR2: SGHDT and YYEEEE. The V segment lost 4 bases and the J segment 3 bases; nucleotides outside the gene matches: 2. The CDR3: CASSRDRKETQYF. Here the CDR3 DNA reads TGTGCCAGCAGCAGGGACAGGAAAGAGACCCAGTACTTC.

The chain uses TRBV30 and TRBJ1-2, with D hard to call. V shed 7 bases and J shed 1 base, with 10 bases lying between them. CDR1 and CDR2 (germline): GTSNPN, SVGIG (reference sequence). The CDR3 has 12 amino acids. CDR3 nucleotides: TGTGCCTACACGCCCCTTAACTATGGCTACACCTTC. This encodes CAYTPLNYGYTF.

The sample holds a few counts of this clone. The chain links TRBV7-3 to TRBJ2-1; TRBD2 is a possible D gene (7 bases). The CDR3 extends over 15 amino acids. Per the germline V gene, CDR1 is SGHTA and CDR2 is FQGTGA. V was trimmed by 0 bases and J by 7 bases, leaving 13 bases between them. The CDR3 DNA reads as TGTGCCAGCAGCTTAACGGGTGGGGGGGCGAATGAGCAGTTCTTC. This translates into CASSLTGGGANEQFF.

The rearrangement joins TRBV9 to TRBJ1-6; 7 bases agree with TRBD1. V lost 4 bases, J lost 5 bases, and 9 bases stayed unmatched. The CDR3 is made up of 16 amino acids. CDR1 and CDR2 from the germline V gene are SGDLS and YYNGEE. The CDR3 sequence is CASSSRGLSDNSPLHF. The DNA of the CDR3 is TGTGCCAGCAGCTCAAGGGGGCTGAGCGATAATTCACCCCTCCACTTT.

This chain uses TRBV11-2 with TRBJ2-5; D is uncertain. The CDR3 totals 12 residues. The V end lost 3 bases, the J end lost 0 bases, and 2 bases lay between the germline ends. Germline V gives CDR1 SGHAT, CDR2 FQNNGV. The CDR3 sequence is CASSFNQETQYF. In DNA form, the CDR3 reads TGTGCCAGCAGCTTTAACCAAGAGACCCAGTACTTC.

This chain links TRBV5-6 with TRBJ2-1; tentative D call: TRBD1 (6 bases). This CDR3 spans 14 amino acids. V lost 5 bases, J lost 6 bases, and 15 bases lay in between. Germline loops: CDR1 SGHDT, CDR2 YYEEEE. The CDR3 sequence is CASSRRQGSNEQFF. The DNA for the CDR3 is TGTGCCAGCAGTCGCCGGCAGGGGAGCAATGAGCAGTTCTTC.

The chain employs TRBV29-1 and TRBJ2-7; D is perhaps TRBD2 (5 bases). Germline values: CDR1 SQVTM, CDR2 ANQGSEA. V dropped 5 bases and J dropped 3 bases, with 8 bases sitting between them. The CDR3 loop spans 11 amino acids. For the CDR3, the DNA is TGCAGCGTTAGCGGTGACTACGAGCAGTACTTC. Its translation: CSVSGDYEQYF.

The V and J genes are TRBV4-3 and TRBJ2-7, with D tentatively TRBD1 (6 bases). V shed 0 bases and J shed 1 base, with 16 bases lying between them. The CDR3 contains 17 residues. The germline gives CDR1 LGHNA, CDR2 YSLEER. The CDR3 loop is CASSQETGTLLSYEQYF. The DNA for the CDR3 is TGCGCCAGCAGCCAAGAAACAGGGACGCTTTTGTCCTACGAGCAGTACTTC.

The chain has TRBV5-4 and TRBJ1-2; the match to TRBD1 covers 9 bases. The V and J ends lost 3 bases and 7 bases, in that order; junction bases with no gene match: 7. From germline, CDR1 is SGHNT and CDR2 YYREEE (reference sequence). The CDR3 contains 14 residues. The CDR3 region has the DNA TGTGCCAGCAGCTCTACAGGGGGCGCTGGTGGCTACACCTTC. Amino acids: CASSSTGGAGGYTF. The full variable domain, in which reference TRBV5-4 and TRBJ1-2 provide the parts outside the CDR3, is ETGVTQSPTHLIKTRGQQVTLRCSSQSGHNTVSWYQQALGQGPQFIFQYYREEENGRGNFPPRFSGLQFPNYSSELNVNALELDDSALYLCASSSTGGAGGYTFGSGTRLTVV.

The rearrangement joins TRBV18 to TRBJ2-7, with TRBD1 matching 9 bases. Unmatched junction bases numbered 18, after V lost 5 bases and J lost 4 bases. Germline CDR1 reads KGHSH; CDR2 reads LQKENI. This CDR3 has 18 amino acids. In DNA, the CDR3 is TGTGCCAGCTCAAACTACGCCCCGGGACAGGGAAGCCGGTACGAGCAGTACTTC. The encoded protein is CASSNYAPGQGSRYEQYF.

This chain uses TRBV5-4 with TRBJ2-3; D perhaps matches TRBD2 (7 bases). Germline CDR1 and CDR2: SGHNT and YYREEE (reference sequence). This CDR3 is built from 15 residues. Trimming pared 3 bases from V and 5 bases from J, leaving 16 bases between. In DNA form, the CDR3 reads TGTGCCAGCAGCTCCTTGGTGGGGGGGCGAGATACGCAGTATTTT. It is translated as CASSSLVGGRDTQYF. Combining the CDR3 with reference TRBV5-4 and TRBJ2-3 gives the whole variable domain ETGVTQSPTHLIKTRGQQVTLRCSSQSGHNTVSWYQQALGQGPQFIFQYYREEENGRGNFPPRFSGLQFPNYSSELNVNALELDDSALYLCASSSLVGGRDTQYFGPGTRLTVL.

V and J are TRBV28 and TRBJ1-5, with D uncertain. CDR1 and CDR2 (germline): MDHEN, SYDVKM. The CDR3 loop spans 13 amino acids. V was pared by 9 bases and J by 0 bases, with 9 bases between. The CDR3 here is CASGGNSNQPQHF. The CDR3 nucleotides are TGTGCCAGTGGCGGGAATAGCAATCAGCCCCAGCATTTT.

This clone was picked up a small number of times. CDR3 nucleotides: TGCGCCAGCAGCTTGGGTCCGGGGTCTATCTACGAGCAGTACTTC. This codes for CASSLGPGSIYEQYF. The rearrangement links TRBV5-1 to TRBJ2-7; tentative D call: TRBD2 (5 bases). Germline assignment: CDR1 SGHRS and CDR2 YFSETQ. The CDR3 runs to 15 residues. Trimming cost V 0 bases and J 3 bases, with 13 bases left between them.

The V gene is TRBV28, the J gene TRBJ1-5, with D uncertain. CDR3 size: 14 residues. V lost 1 base and J lost 11, with 15 bases in between. The germline CDR1 and CDR2 sequences are MDHEN and SYDVKM. In DNA, the CDR3 is TGTGCCAGCAGTTTATCGTCGCCCACGAGGGCCCAGCATTTT. Its translation: CASSLSSPTRAQHF. Full variable domain (remainder filled in from reference TRBV28 and TRBJ1-5): DVKVTQSSRYLVKRTGEKVFLECVQDMDHENMFWYRQDPGLGLRLIYFSYDVKMKEKGDIPEGYSVSREKKERFSLILESASTNQTSMYLCASSLSSPTRAQHFGDGTRLSIL.

The V gene is TRBV18, the J gene TRBJ2-3; possibly TRBD2 for D (5 bases). Germline V gene lookup returns CDR1 KGHSH and CDR2 LQKENI. This CDR3 has 16 residues. Trimming took 1 base from V and 2 from J, leaving 13 bases between them. The DNA for the CDR3 is TGTGCCAGCTCACCACGGTGGACTGCTGTCACAGATACGCAGTATTTT. Its protein is CASSPRWTAVTDTQYF.

CDR3 in amino acids: CASSLASGGLETQYF. For the CDR3, the DNA is TGTGCCAGCAGCTTGGCTAGCGGGGGCTTAGAGACCCAGTACTTC. This chain uses TRBV7-2 with TRBJ2-5; 10 bases agree with TRBD2. The CDR3 has 15 residues. Losses at the gene ends were 3 bases for V and 4 bases for J; bases not matched to a gene: 5. Germline loops: CDR1 SGHTA, CDR2 FQGNSA.

The V call is TRBV7-9, the J call TRBJ2-1; possibly TRBD2 for D (5 bases). The CDR3 runs to 12 residues. The germline V gene encodes CDR1 SEHNR and CDR2 FQNEAQ (reference sequence). V was cut by 2 bases and J by 10 bases, with 9 bases left in between. CDR3 in amino acids: CASSLTRGEQFF. The CDR3 bases are TGTGCCAGCAGCTTAACGAGAGGGGAGCAGTTCTTC.

The genes are TRBV6-6 and TRBJ2-7; perhaps TRBD2 as D (5 bases). The CDR3 length is 14 residues. With 6 bases removed from V and 4 bases from J, the gap between germline ends came to 16 bases. Germline CDR1 reads MNHNY; CDR2 reads SVGAGI (reference sequence). The CDR3 spells CASRGTSNGYEQYF. CDR3 bases: TGTGCCAGCAGGGGAACTAGTAACGGGTACGAGCAGTACTTC.